The clone carrying this T cell receptor beta chain has just a few counts. The target antigen is unknown. cDNA molecules carried unique molecular identifiers, and template switching added a universal primer site. TCRdb reprocessed the 5' RACE reads via MiXCR and lists one record per CDR3 protein. The sample yields 1.5 million to 2 million distinct CDR3 sequences, less than 40% seen once. The data stem from a study of identical twins. The CDR3 is made up of 15 amino acids. Trimming at V came to 6 bases and at J to 7 bases, leaving 6 bases not matched to a gene. Whole-study results and caveats: Whereas memory repertoires showed no such difference, abundant cord blood beta clonotypes carried fewer insertions. Models predicted less out-of-frame TCR alpha sharing in monozygotic twins than was found.

Sample: cord blood. The clonotype comes from a newborn girl in good health. The V and J genes are TRBV12-3 or TRBV12-4 and TRBJ2-1; 13 bases map to TRBD2. This CDR3 is CASSPTSGGLNEQFF. CDR3 DNA sequence: TGTGCCAGCAGCCCGACTAGCGGGGGGTTAAATGAGCAGTTCTTC.